This T cell receptor beta chain comes out of a study of T cell changes during pregnancy in multiple sclerosis (dated by TCRdb to between 2018 and 2021). For context, the study as a whole: In women with multiple sclerosis, the researchers looked at how the T cell repertoire shifted as pregnancy progressed.

Per the germline V gene (reference sequence), SGHKS is the CDR1 and YYEKEE is the CDR2. There are 13 amino acids in the CDR3, from cysteine to phenylalanine inclusive. Only the CDR3 DNA stays, 39 bases, in frame from base 1. V is clipped by 5 bases and J by 2 bases, and the sequence between their germline boundaries is 8 bases long. Regarding this clone: Its target antigen remains unknown. Base-call qualities are not available, and no considerably larger clone is one nucleotide away.

The library was built by means of the immunoSEQ multiplex PCR assay. Not all clones reach the TCRdb copy of this immuneACCESS table, which keeps in-frame sequences only. Checked studies attribute under half of the gap to unresolved V genes and leave the rest unexplained. The sample includes fewer than 90,000 clones, with approximately 92% observed a single time. Together, the top ten hold about 1.4% of the sample. The TCR comes from a female donor in good health, enrolled as a control in a pregnancy study. The chain employs TRBV5-5 and TRBJ1-5; a confident D gene designation cannot be given. The sample in question was peripheral blood, obtained in the third trimester of pregnancy. This receptor carries the CDR3 CASSTQGNQPQHF. The sequenced DNA is TGTGCCAGCAGTACTCAGGGCAATCAGCCCCAGCATTTT.